Listed here are 24 T cell receptor beta chains from one sample, sequenced in a study of T cell responses to AZD1222 COVID-19 vaccine (dated by TCRdb to the early 2020s). In the paper's terms, the time point label means: baseline before first vaccination. The library came from the immunoSEQ multiplex PCR assay. Held by TCRdb, this immuneACCESS table contains in-frame sequences only and omits some clones. Under half of the omission traces to an unresolved V gene where checked; the cause of the rest is unknown. For this sample there are around 130,000 clones; more than 80% appear just once. Together, the top ten hold 5.4% of the sample. The source was peripheral blood, collected on day 0 of AZD1222 vaccination. The receptor set was obtained from an adult in good health.

The V and J genes are TRBV7-2 and TRBJ1-1; D ambiguous. With 1 base removed from V and 6 bases from J, the gap between germline ends came to 9 bases. Germline CDR1 SGHTA, CDR2 FQGNSA. This CDR3 comprises 13 residues. The CDR3, as DNA: TGTGCCAGCAGCTTAGTACGGGTAGCTGAAGCTTTCTTT. This gives the protein CASSLVRVAEAFF.

This sequence joins TRBV21-1 and TRBJ1-2; the table's D call, TRBD1, has no DNA check behind it. TRBV21-1 represents a pseudogene. This CDR3 has 14 residues. CDR3 amino acids: CASSKGVRGSGYTF. DNA of the CDR3: TGTGCCAGCAGCAAGGGCGTCAGGGGGTCTGGCTACACCTTC.

The chain carries TRBV29-1 and TRBJ1-5, with D unclear. The CDR3 runs 14 residues. The V end was cut by 6 bases, the J end by 1 base, with 13 bases between. CDR1 SQVTM and CDR2 ANQGSEA come from the germline V gene. The CDR3 is CSVQAPGSNQPQHF. Here the CDR3 DNA reads TGCAGCGTGCAGGCCCCCGGGAGCAATCAGCCCCAGCATTTT.

This clone was seen just once. The chain uses TRBV27 and TRBJ1-1; possibly TRBD1 for D (5 bases). This CDR3 contains 14 residues. The V gene lost 6 bases and the J gene lost 6 bases, with 17 bases spanning the gap. Germline V lookup: CDR1 MNHEY, CDR2 SMNVEV (reference sequence). CDR3 nucleotide sequence: TGTGCCAGCAGCCATCCTGAATGGGGCGCTGAAGCTTTCTTT. It yields the protein CASSHPEWGAEAFF.

The V call is TRBV18, the J call TRBJ2-1, with 8 bases identical to TRBD2. The CDR3 extends over 15 amino acids. The V gene's germline CDR1 is KGHSH and CDR2 LQKENI. Losses at the gene ends were 1 base for V and 6 bases for J; bases not matched to a gene: 5. CDR3 sequence: CASSPLAGLVNEQFF. The DNA for the CDR3 is TGTGCCAGCTCACCACTAGCGGGACTTGTCAATGAGCAGTTCTTC.

CDR3 sequence (DNA): TGTGCCACCAGTGATTTCTGGTCGTTGAGGACAGGGCAGGCTGAGCAGTTCTTC. Translated: CATSDFWSLRTGQAEQFF. The V gene is TRBV24-1, the J gene TRBJ2-1; 8 bases match TRBD1. CDR3 length: 18 amino acids. Trimming at V came to 1 base and at J to 9 bases, leaving 16 bases not matched to a gene. Looked up from germline, CDR1 is KGHDR and CDR2 is SFDVKD.

The chain employs TRBV12-5 and TRBJ2-6, with no clear D. Looked up from germline, CDR1 is LGHNT and CDR2 is FRNRAP. The CDR3 consists of 13 residues. V lost 6 bases to trimming and J lost 1 base, with 4 bases between them. CDR3 nucleotide sequence: TGTGCTAGTGGACTTTCTGGGGCCAACGTCCTGACTTTC. As protein: CASGLSGANVLTF.

V is TRBV28 and J is TRBJ1-1; perhaps TRBD1 as D (6 bases). Germline V lookup: CDR1 MDHEN, CDR2 SYDVKM. With 10 bases removed from V and 3 bases from J, the gap between germline ends came to 12 bases. The CDR3 sequence is 12 residues long. In nucleotides, the CDR3 is TGTGCCACAACAACAGGGCACACTGAAGCTTTCTTT. It encodes CATTTGHTEAFF. Variable domain in full (rest from reference TRBV28 and TRBJ1-1): DVKVTQSSRYLVKRTGEKVFLECVQDMDHENMFWYRQDPGLGLRLIYFSYDVKMKEKGDIPEGYSVSREKKERFSLILESASTNQTSMYLCATTTGHTEAFFGQGTRLTVV.

The V gene is TRBV7-6, the J gene TRBJ2-6; D is possibly TRBD1 (5 bases). V shed 6 bases and J shed 0 bases, with 9 bases lying between them. This CDR3 region has 15 residues. The germline gives CDR1 SGHVS, CDR2 FNYEAQ. CDR3 nucleotides: TGTGCCAGCAGTTCGACAGTCTCTGGGGCCAACGTCCTGACTTTC. Translated: CASSSTVSGANVLTF. Full variable domain (missing parts from reference TRBV7-6 and TRBJ2-6): GAGVSQSPRYKVTKRGQDVALRCDPISGHVSLYWYRQALGQGPEFLTYFNYEAQQDKSGLPNDRFSAERPEGSISTLTIQRTEQRDSAMYRCASSSTVSGANVLTFGAGSRLTVL.

The V gene is TRBV5-4, the J gene TRBJ2-1; D remains ambiguous. Trimming removed 4 bases from V and 7 bases from J, with 12 bases in between. The length of the CDR3 is 13 residues. The germline V gene has CDR1 SGHNT and CDR2 YYREEE (reference sequence). CDR3: CASSPDRLNEQFF. DNA of the CDR3: TGTGCCAGCAGCCCGGACCGCCTAAATGAGCAGTTCTTC.

This clone was seen once. At one end the junction does not follow the germline gene, possibly because of a read error. The CDR3 region is CASSPNPFPLNTEAFF. As DNA, the CDR3 is TGTGCTAGCAGCCCCAATCCCTTTCCCTTGAACACTGAAGCTTTCTTT. The chain carries TRBV7-7 and TRBJ1-1, with no clear D. CDR3 length: 16 amino acids. The germline gives CDR1 SSHAT, CDR2 FNYEAQ (reference sequence).

The rearrangement joins TRBV9 to TRBJ2-5; the match to TRBD1 covers 8 bases. V shed 3 bases and J 4 bases; nucleotides not matched to a gene: 14. The CDR3 consists of 17 residues. The germline V gene encodes CDR1 SGDLS and CDR2 YYNGEE. The CDR3 spells CASSGRTGMSRLETQYF. CDR3 nucleotide sequence: TGTGCCAGCAGCGGGCGGACAGGGATGAGTAGGCTAGAGACCCAGTACTTC.

This clone appeared a single time. The chain employs TRBV28 and TRBJ1-2; maybe TRBD1 (5 bases). The CDR3 length is 12 residues. Germline V gene lookup returns CDR1 MDHEN and CDR2 SYDVKM. V gave up 6 bases and J gave up 6 bases, with 11 bases separating them. The CDR3 nucleotides are TGTGCCAGCAGAATAGGGGTGGATGGCTACACCTTC. It translates to CASRIGVDGYTF.

V gene TRBV28 combines with J gene TRBJ1-5; 7 bases fit TRBD1. This CDR3 comprises 15 residues. Germline V gene data show CDR1 as MDHEN and CDR2 as SYDVKM. With V trimmed by 5 bases and J by 4 bases, 8 bases remained unmatched. The CDR3 is CASSVRGVGNQPQHF. The CDR3 region has the DNA TGTGCCAGCAGTGTCAGGGGGGTGGGAAATCAGCCCCAGCATTTT.

In nucleotides, the CDR3 is TGTGCCAGCAGCTTGGTGGGGTTTGCGACTTTCTTT. This sequence encodes CASSLVGFATFF. The chain links TRBV5-4 to TRBJ1-1; unclear D gene. With 0 bases removed from V and 12 bases from J, the gap between germline ends came to 12 bases. In germline, CDR1 is SGHNT, CDR2 YYREEE (reference sequence). The length of the CDR3 is 12 residues.

J is TRBJ1-5 and V is TRBV12-5, with D hard to call. The V end lost 1 base, the J end lost 7 bases, and 11 bases lay between the germline ends. The CDR3 is made up of 14 amino acids. The germline V gene has CDR1 LGHNT and CDR2 FRNRAP. CDR3 protein: CASGLEGFAQPQHF. The DNA for the CDR3 is TGTGCTAGTGGTTTGGAAGGGTTTGCCCAGCCCCAGCATTTT.

The chain employs TRBV15 and TRBJ2-3, with 8 bases that match TRBD1. Losses at the gene ends were 0 bases for V and 4 bases for J; bases not matched to a gene: 6. The germline CDR1 and CDR2 sequences are LNHNV and YYDKDF (reference sequence). The CDR3 length is 16 residues. In DNA, the CDR3 is TGTGCCACCAGCAGAGATACGACAGGGGATGCAGATACGCAGTATTTT. It codes for CATSRDTTGDADTQYF.

This chain joins TRBV19 and TRBJ2-7; no reliable D call. CDR1 is LNHDA, CDR2 SQIVND, per germline (reference sequence). This CDR3 comprises 15 residues. Deletions cut 6 bases from V and 0 bases from J, with 15 bases between. The CDR3 DNA reads as TGTGCCAGTAGCCCAGTTTCGCCCCGCTCCTACGAGCAGTACTTC. Its translation: CASSPVSPRSYEQYF.

This chain joins TRBV2 and TRBJ2-3, with 7 bases identical to TRBD2. V shed 4 bases and J 1 base; nucleotides not matched to a gene: 8. CDR3 length: 16 amino acids. Looked up from germline, CDR1 is SNHLY and CDR2 is FYNNEI. The CDR3 region is CASSVDFAGGTDTQYF. DNA for the CDR3: TGTGCCAGCAGTGTTGACTTCGCGGGAGGCACAGATACGCAGTATTTT.

The chain is built from TRBV7-9 and TRBJ1-1; TRBD1 is a possible D gene (6 bases). The CDR3 extends over 13 amino acids. Germline CDR1 reads SEHNR; CDR2 reads FQNEAQ (reference sequence). The V end was cut by 6 bases, the J end by 5 bases, with 13 bases between. The CDR3 nucleotides read TGTGCCAGCAGTAGAGGGGGGAAAACTGAAGCTTTCTTT. Protein: CASSRGGKTEAFF. The whole variable domain, remainder taken from reference TRBV7-9 and TRBJ1-1, is DTGVSQNPRHKITKRGQNVTFRCDPISEHNRLYWYRQTLGQGPEFLTYFQNEAQLEKSRLLSDRFSAERPKGSFSTLEIQRTEQGDSAMYLCASSRGGKTEAFFGQGTRLTVV.

The J gene is TRBJ1-1, the V gene TRBV5-1, with D tentatively TRBD1 (5 bases). CDR1 is SGHRS and CDR2 is YFSETQ in the germline V gene. V was shortened by 6 bases and J by 5 bases, with 14 bases between the two germline ends. The CDR3 covers 13 residues. The DNA of the CDR3 is TGCGCCAGCAACCCCGGGACTCGGACTGAAGCTTTCTTT. Residues: CASNPGTRTEAFF.

CDR3: CASSYSRQGNYGYTF. As DNA, the CDR3 is TGTGCCAGCAGTTACTCACGACAGGGGAACTATGGCTACACCTTC. V is TRBV6-5 and J is TRBJ1-2, with TRBD1 matching 8 bases. V lost 0 bases and J lost 2; bases outside the gene matches: 2. Germline CDR1 reads MNHEY; CDR2 reads SVGAGI. The CDR3 totals 15 residues.

The J gene is TRBJ1-1, the V gene TRBV29-1; D is unresolved. Trimming removed 2 bases at V and 11 bases at J, with 12 bases between. The CDR3 runs 11 residues. From germline, CDR1 is SQVTM and CDR2 ANQGSEA. The CDR3 DNA reads as TGCAGCGTTGAATTGGGTCTCTCGGCTTTCTTT. Translated: CSVELGLSAFF.

This clone was recorded only once. The chain carries TRBV6-5 and TRBJ1-6, with TRBD1 matching over 7 bases. CDR1 and CDR2 from the germline V gene are MNHEY and SVGAGI. The length of the CDR3 is 14 residues. Losses at the gene ends were 5 bases for V and 7 bases for J; bases not matched to a gene: 5. This CDR3 reads CASSLGGGNSPLHF. The CDR3 nucleotides read TGTGCCAGCAGTCTAGGGGGCGGGAATTCACCCCTCCACTTT.